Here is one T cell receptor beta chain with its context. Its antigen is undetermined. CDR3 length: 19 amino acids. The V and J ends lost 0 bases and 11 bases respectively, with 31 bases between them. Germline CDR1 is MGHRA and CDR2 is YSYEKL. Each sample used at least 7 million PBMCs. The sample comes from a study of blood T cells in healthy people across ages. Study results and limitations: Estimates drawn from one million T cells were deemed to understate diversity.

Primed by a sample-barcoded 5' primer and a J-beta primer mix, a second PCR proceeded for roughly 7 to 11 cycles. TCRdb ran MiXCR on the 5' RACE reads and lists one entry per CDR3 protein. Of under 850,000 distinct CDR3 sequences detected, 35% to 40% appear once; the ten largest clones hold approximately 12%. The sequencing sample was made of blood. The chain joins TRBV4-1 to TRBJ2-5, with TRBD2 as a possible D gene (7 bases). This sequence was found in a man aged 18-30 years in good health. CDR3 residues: CASSQDSGAAERGSNEQYF. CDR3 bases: TGCGCCAGCAGCCAAGATTCGGGGGCGGCCGAGCGGGGATCCAATGAGCAGTACTTC.